The present T cell receptor (beta chain) was sequenced within a study of blood T cell repertoires in COVID-19. Study as a whole: COVID-19 samples, acute and convalescent, were from the United States, Italy and Spain. Sample material is recorded as cDNA or gDNA derived from T cells, B-cell-depleted T cells, or PBMCs.

For recovered donors of Cohort 3, there were two negative PCRs, clearance, or symptom resolution. Data came from immunoSEQ multiplex PCR; TCRdb stores just in-frame clones and leaves some out. This table has approximately 490,000 clones, about 85% appearing once. There are 11 residues in the CDR3. V was clipped by 6 bases and J by 10 bases, with 10 bases between them. The chain joins TRBV12-3 or TRBV12-4 to TRBJ2-1, with D unclear. The clonotype originates from a woman aged 60-75 years who had recovered from COVID-19. Sequencing input: PBMCs or T cells enriched from blood (not recorded which). CDR3 in DNA: TGTGCCAGCAGCCACTACGGGGAGCAGTTCTTC. Its translation is CASSHYGEQFF.